Presented here are 14 T cell receptor beta chains from one specimen sequenced in a study of Graves' ophthalmopathy and Graves' hyperthyroidism. Researchers took RNA transcripts and amplified TCR beta CDR3 regions from them. The library came from an HTBI-primed first-round RT-PCR and a second-round multiplex PCR. TCRdb re-called the multiplex PCR reads with MiXCR, one entry per CDR3 protein. The sample has approximately 330,000 distinct CDR3 sequences; about 17% are singletons. The sample was peripheral blood. Receptors originate from an adult man with Graves' ophthalmopathy.

The table lists this clonotype with many counts. The CDR3 protein is CASGLVQGVWETQYF. CDR3 in DNA: TGTGCTAGTGGTTTGGTACAGGGTGTATGGGAGACCCAGTACTTC. This chain connects TRBV12-5 to TRBJ2-5; perhaps TRBD1 as D (6 bases). Germline CDR1 LGHNT, CDR2 FRNRAP. Trimming stripped 0 bases from V and 5 bases from J, with 13 bases between. CDR3 size: 15 residues.

To note about this clonotype: A single base separates this from a much larger clone, so it may be a read error. The gene calls are TRBV12-3 or TRBV12-4 and TRBJ2-2, with a possible D match to TRBD1 (7 bases). This CDR3 has 17 residues. The CDR3 spells CASSFATGDFDTGGLFF. As DNA, the CDR3 is TGTGCCAGCAGTTTCGCCACAGGGGACTTCGACACCGGGGGGCTGTTTTTT.

This clonotype appeared many times. The chain couples TRBV6-2 or TRBV6-3 to TRBJ1-1; D call uncertain. The CDR3 has 12 residues. Germline CDR1 and CDR2: MNHEY and SVGEGT. V lost 7 bases, J lost 4 bases, and 10 bases lay in between. The CDR3 loop is CASTFPPTEAFF. The DNA of the CDR3 is TGTGCCAGCACCTTTCCCCCCACTGAAGCTTTCTTT.

This clonotype was seen ten or more times. V is TRBV4-1 and J is TRBJ1-1; D unclear. The CDR3 sequence is 14 residues long. Germline-derived CDR1 and CDR2 are MGHRA and YSYEKL. Trimming pared 0 bases from V and 4 bases from J, leaving 9 bases between. The CDR3 protein is CASSQDMAGTEAFF. CDR3 DNA sequence: TGCGCCAGCAGCCAAGATATGGCGGGCACTGAAGCTTTCTTT.

This CDR3 is CASSQDLAHARFGAFF. DNA of the CDR3: TGTGCCAGCAGCCAAGATCTTGCACACGCGCGGTTTGGGGCTTTCTTT. The chain carries TRBV14 and TRBJ1-1; D remains ambiguous. The CDR3 is 16 amino acids. The germline V gene encodes CDR1 SGHDN and CDR2 FVKESK. V was pared by 0 bases and J by 11 bases, with 22 bases between. The full variable domain, its missing parts supplied by reference TRBV14 and TRBJ1-1, is EAGVTQFPSHSVIEKGQTVTLRCDPISGHDNLYWYRRVMGKEIKFLLHFVKESKQDESGMPNNRFLAERTGGTYSTLKVQPAELEDSGVYFCASSQDLAHARFGAFFGQGTRLTVV.

J is TRBJ2-7 and V is TRBV10-2; 12 nucleotides line up with TRBD2. The DNA end favors TRBJ2-5, so the J call may be wrong. Germline CDR1 reads WSHSY; CDR2 reads SAAADI. The CDR3 is 16 residues long. For the CDR3, the DNA is TGCGCCAGCAGTGAGTCAAGACTAGCGGGAGCTGAGACCCAGTACTTC. This sequence encodes CASSESRLAGAETQYF.

This clonotype was observed once. Just one base apart from a much larger clone, this may be a read error. This rearrangement joins TRBV6-1 to TRBJ2-7; 8 bases are a match to TRBD2. Germline V CDR1 and CDR2: MNHNS, SASEGT. The CDR3 covers 14 residues. J was trimmed by 1 base and V by 3 bases; bases with no gene match: 2. The CDR3 protein is CASSDSGKSYEQYF. In DNA, the CDR3 is TGTGCCAGCAGTGATAGCGGGAAATCCTACGAGCAGTACTTC.

This clonotype was recorded at least ten times. The genes are TRBV20-1 and TRBJ1-1; TRBD1 agrees at 10 bases. The CDR3 is 12 residues long. Germline trimming cut 2 bases from V and 13 bases from J; bases unmatched to any gene: 7. Germline loops: CDR1 DFQATT, CDR2 SNEGSKA (reference sequence). The CDR3: CSARRDRGDSFF. DNA of the CDR3: TGCAGTGCTAGAAGGGACAGGGGTGATAGTTTCTTT.

The rearrangement joins TRBV6-1 to TRBJ2-7, with D possibly matching TRBD2 (5 bases). This CDR3 region has 13 residues. Germline V gives CDR1 MNHNS, CDR2 SASEGT. Trimming took 6 bases from V and 2 from J, leaving 11 bases between them. CDR3 loop: CASSRSGTYEQYF. The CDR3 DNA sequence: TGTGCCAGCAGCCGAAGCGGAACCTACGAGCAGTACTTC.

In its sample, this clonotype was seen many times. V usage is TRBV12-3 or TRBV12-4 and J usage is TRBJ2-7; 8 bases fit TRBD1. The CDR3 runs to 16 residues. Germline trimming cut 5 bases from V and 5 bases from J; bases unmatched to any gene: 14. Written as DNA, the CDR3 is TGTGCCAGCAGTCCGTCCCCAGGACAGGGATACCACGAGCAGTACTTC. It yields the protein CASSPSPGQGYHEQYF.

This clonotype was counted at least ten times. The rearrangement joins TRBV20-1 to TRBJ2-7, with a possible D match to TRBD2 (6 bases). CDR3 length: 14 amino acids. Germline CDR1 is DFQATT and CDR2 is SNEGSKA (reference sequence). Trimming took off 0 bases at V and 2 bases at J, with 11 bases between the two ends. DNA for the CDR3: TGCAGTGCTAGAGACCGGGGACTGACCTACGAGCAGTACTTC. Its protein product is CSARDRGLTYEQYF.

This clonotype was observed at least ten times. The J gene is TRBJ1-1, the V gene TRBV29-1; tentatively, D is TRBD1 (5 bases). This CDR3 comprises 13 residues. Germline V gene data show CDR1 as SQVTM and CDR2 as ANQGSEA. V lost 6 bases and J 5 bases, leaving 16 bases between the germline ends. Here the CDR3 DNA reads TGCAGCGTCAAAAGGGGCGCGGGAACTGAAGCTTTCTTT. It specifies CSVKRGAGTEAFF.

On this clonotype: At one end, the junction sequence differs from germline, possibly due to a read error. J is TRBJ1-5 and V is TRBV12-3 or TRBV12-4; D is unresolved. This CDR3 is built from 20 residues. As DNA, the CDR3 is TGTGCCAGCAGTTTACCGCAAGAGCGTCCCGACATGGGAAGCAATCAGCCCCAGCCTTTT. Protein: CASSLPQERPDMGSNQPQPF.

This clonotype was seen ten or more times. The chain uses TRBV6-5 and TRBJ1-3, with D tentatively TRBD1 (5 bases). The germline CDR1 and CDR2 sequences are MNHEY and SVGAGI. V lost 4 bases to trimming and J lost 1 base, with 11 bases between them. CDR3 length: 15 amino acids. This chain's CDR3 is CASSSTGTSGNTIYF. Written as DNA, the CDR3 is TGTGCCAGCAGTTCCACAGGAACGTCTGGAAACACCATATATTTT.